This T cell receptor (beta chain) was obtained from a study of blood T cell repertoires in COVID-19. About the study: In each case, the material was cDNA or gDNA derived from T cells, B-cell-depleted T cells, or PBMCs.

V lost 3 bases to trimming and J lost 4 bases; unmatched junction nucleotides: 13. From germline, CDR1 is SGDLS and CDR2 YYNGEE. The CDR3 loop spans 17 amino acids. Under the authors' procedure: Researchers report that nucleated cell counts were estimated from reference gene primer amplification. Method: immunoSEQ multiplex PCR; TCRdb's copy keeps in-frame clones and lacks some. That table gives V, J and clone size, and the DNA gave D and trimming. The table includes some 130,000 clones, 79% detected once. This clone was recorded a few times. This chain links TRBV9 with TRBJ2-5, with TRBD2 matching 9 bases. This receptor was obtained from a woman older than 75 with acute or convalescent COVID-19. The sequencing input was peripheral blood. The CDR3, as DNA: TGTGCCAGCAGCGCTGATAGCGGGAGAGCTTTGGGAGAGACCCAGTACTTC. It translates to CASSADSGRALGETQYF.